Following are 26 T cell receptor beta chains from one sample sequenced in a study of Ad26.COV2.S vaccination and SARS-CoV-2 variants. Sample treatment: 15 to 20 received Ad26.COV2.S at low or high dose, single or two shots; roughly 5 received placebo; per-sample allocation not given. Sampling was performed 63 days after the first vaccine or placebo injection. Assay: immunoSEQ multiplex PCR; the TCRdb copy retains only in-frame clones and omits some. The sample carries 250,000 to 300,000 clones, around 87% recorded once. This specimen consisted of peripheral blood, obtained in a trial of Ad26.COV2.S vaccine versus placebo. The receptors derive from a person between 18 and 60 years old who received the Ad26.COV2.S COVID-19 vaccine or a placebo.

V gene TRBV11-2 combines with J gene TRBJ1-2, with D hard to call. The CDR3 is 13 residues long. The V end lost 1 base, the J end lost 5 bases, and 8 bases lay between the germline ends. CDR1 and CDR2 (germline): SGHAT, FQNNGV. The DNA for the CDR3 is TGTGCCAGCAGCTTAGGCCTGAGTTATGGCTACACCTTC. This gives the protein CASSLGLSYGYTF.

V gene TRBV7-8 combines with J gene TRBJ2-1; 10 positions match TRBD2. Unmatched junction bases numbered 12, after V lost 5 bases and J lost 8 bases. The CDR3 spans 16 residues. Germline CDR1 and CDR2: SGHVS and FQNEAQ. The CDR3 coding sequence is TGTGCCAGCAGCCAATTAACTAGCGGGATTGTTTATGAGCAGTTCTTC. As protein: CASSQLTSGIVYEQFF.

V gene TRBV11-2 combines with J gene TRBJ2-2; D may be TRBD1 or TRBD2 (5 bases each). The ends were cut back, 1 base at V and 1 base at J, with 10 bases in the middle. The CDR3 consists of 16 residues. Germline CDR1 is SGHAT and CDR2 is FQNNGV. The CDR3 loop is CASSLAGAGNTGELFF. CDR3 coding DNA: TGTGCCAGCAGCTTAGCCGGGGCAGGGAACACCGGGGAGCTGTTTTTT.

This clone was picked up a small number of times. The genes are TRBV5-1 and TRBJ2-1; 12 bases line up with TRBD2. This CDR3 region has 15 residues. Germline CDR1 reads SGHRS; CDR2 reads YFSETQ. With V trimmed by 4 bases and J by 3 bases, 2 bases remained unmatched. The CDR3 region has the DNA TGCGCCAGCAGCCAGGGACTAGCGGGCTACAATGAGCAGTTCTTC. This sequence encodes CASSQGLAGYNEQFF.

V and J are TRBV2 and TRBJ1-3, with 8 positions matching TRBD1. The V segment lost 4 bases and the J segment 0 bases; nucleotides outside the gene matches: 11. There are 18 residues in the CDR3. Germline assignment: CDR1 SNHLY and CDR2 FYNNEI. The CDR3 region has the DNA TGTGCCAGCAGTGGGACAGGGACCCATTTTTACTCTGGAAACACCATATATTTT. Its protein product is CASSGTGTHFYSGNTIYF.

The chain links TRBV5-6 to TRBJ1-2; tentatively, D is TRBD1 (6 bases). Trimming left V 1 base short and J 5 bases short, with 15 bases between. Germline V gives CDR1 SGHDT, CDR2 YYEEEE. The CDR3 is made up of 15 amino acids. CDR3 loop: CASSLYGQQEYGYTF. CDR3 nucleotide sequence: TGTGCCAGCAGCTTGTATGGACAGCAGGAGTATGGCTACACCTTC.

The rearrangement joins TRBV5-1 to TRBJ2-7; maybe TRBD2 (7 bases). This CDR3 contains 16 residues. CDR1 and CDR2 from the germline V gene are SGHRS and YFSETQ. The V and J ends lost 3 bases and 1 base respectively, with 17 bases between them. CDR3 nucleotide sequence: TGCGCCAGCAGCTCCTCAACGGGGGGCTATTCCTACGAGCAGTACTTC. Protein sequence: CASSSSTGGYSYEQYF.

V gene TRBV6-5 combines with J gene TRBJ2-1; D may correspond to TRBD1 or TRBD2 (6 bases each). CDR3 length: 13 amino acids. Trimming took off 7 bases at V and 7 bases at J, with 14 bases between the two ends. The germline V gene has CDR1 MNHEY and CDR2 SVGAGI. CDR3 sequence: CASNSWRGNEQFF. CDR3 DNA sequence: TGTGCCAGCAACTCATGGAGGGGGAATGAGCAGTTCTTC.

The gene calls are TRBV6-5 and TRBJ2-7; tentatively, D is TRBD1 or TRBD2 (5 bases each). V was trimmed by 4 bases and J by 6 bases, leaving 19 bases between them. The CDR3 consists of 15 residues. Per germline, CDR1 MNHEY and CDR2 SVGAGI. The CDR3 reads CASSLRDQPLSEQYF. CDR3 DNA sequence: TGTGCCAGCAGTTTAAGGGACCAGCCCCTCTCCGAGCAGTACTTC.

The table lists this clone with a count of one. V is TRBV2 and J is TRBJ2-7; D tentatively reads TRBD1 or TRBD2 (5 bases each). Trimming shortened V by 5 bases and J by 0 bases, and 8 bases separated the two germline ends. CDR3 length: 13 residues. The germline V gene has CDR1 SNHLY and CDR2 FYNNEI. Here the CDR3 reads CASSRDPSYEQYF. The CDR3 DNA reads TGTGCCAGCAGTAGGGACCCCTCCTACGAGCAGTACTTC.

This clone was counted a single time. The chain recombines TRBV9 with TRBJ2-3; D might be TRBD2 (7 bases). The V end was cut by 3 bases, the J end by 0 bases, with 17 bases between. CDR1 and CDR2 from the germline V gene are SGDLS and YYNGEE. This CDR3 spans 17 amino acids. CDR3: CASSDSGGLPSTDTQYF. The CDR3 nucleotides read TGTGCCAGCAGCGATTCGGGGGGCTTACCTAGCACAGATACGCAGTATTTT.

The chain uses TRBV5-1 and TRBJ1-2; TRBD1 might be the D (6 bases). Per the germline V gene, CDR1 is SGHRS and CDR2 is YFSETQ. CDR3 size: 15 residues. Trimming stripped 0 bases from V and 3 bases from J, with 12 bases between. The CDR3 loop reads CASSLAVTGYYGYTF. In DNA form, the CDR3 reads TGCGCCAGCAGCTTGGCCGTGACAGGATACTATGGCTACACCTTC.

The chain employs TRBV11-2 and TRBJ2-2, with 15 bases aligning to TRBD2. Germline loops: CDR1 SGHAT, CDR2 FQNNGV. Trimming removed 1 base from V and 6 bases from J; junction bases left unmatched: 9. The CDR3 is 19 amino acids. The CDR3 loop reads CASSLVGLAGGPHAGELFF. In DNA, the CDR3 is TGTGCCAGCAGCTTAGTTGGACTAGCGGGAGGGCCGCACGCCGGGGAGCTGTTTTTT.

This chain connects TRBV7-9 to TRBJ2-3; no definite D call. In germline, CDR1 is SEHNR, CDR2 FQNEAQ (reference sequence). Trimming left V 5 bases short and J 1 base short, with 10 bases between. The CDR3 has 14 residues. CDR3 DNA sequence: TGTGCCAGCAGCCCCCCGCTAGGCACAGATACGCAGTATTTT. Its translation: CASSPPLGTDTQYF.

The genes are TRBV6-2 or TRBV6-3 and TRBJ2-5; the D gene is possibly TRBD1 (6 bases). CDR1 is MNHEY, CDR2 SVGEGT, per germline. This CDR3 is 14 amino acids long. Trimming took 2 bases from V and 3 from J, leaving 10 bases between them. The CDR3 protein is CASSYGGGKETQYF. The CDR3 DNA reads TGTGCCAGCAGTTACGGGGGCGGAAAAGAGACCCAGTACTTC.

CDR3 sequence: CASGLAGISSTDTQYF. The CDR3 DNA is TGTGCCAGCGGACTAGCGGGGATCTCTAGCACAGATACGCAGTATTTT. This chain uses TRBV27 with TRBJ2-3, with 12 bases identical to TRBD2. The germline V gene encodes CDR1 MNHEY and CDR2 SMNVEV (reference sequence). The CDR3 is 16 amino acids. Trimming at V came to 8 bases and at J to 0 bases, leaving 6 bases not matched to a gene.

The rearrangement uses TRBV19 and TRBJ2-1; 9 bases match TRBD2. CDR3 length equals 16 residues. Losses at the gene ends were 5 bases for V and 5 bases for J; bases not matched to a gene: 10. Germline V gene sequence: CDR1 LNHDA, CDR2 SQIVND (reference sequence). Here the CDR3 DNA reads TGTGCCAGTAGTGTCCTCGGAGCGGGGGGCAACAATGAGCAGTTCTTC. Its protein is CASSVLGAGGNNEQFF.

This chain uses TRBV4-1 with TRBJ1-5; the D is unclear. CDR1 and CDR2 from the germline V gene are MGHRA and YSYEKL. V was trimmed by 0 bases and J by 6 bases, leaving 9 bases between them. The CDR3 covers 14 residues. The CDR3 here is CASSQEVRGQPQHF. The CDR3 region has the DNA TGCGCCAGCAGCCAAGAAGTACGGGGTCAGCCCCAGCATTTT.

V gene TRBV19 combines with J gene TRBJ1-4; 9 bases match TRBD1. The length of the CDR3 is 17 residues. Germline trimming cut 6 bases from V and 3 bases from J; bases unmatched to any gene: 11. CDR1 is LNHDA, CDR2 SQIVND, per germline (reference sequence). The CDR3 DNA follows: TGTGCCAGTAGGTTAACAGGGGGCGCGACGGCTAATGAAAAACTGTTTTTT. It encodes CASRLTGGATANEKLFF.

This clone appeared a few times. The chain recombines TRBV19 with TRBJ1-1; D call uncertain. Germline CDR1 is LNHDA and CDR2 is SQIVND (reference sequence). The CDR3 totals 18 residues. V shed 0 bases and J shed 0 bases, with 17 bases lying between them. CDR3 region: CASSIDQTSASLNTEAFF. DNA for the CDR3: TGTGCCAGTAGTATAGATCAGACGTCGGCCTCTTTGAACACTGAAGCTTTCTTT.

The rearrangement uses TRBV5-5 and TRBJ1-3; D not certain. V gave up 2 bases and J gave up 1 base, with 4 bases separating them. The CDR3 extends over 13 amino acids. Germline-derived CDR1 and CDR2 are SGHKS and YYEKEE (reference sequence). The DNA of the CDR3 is TGTGCCAGCAGCTTATGGTCTGGAAACACCATATATTTT. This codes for CASSLWSGNTIYF.

The CDR3 DNA reads TGTGCCAGCAGAAAGGGACAGGCGGTAATCTCCTACGAGCAGTACTTC. Translating gives CASRKGQAVISYEQYF. This rearrangement joins TRBV27 to TRBJ2-7, with 8 nucleotides matching TRBD1. The trim removed 6 bases at V and 0 bases at J, leaving 10 bases unmatched. This CDR3 has 16 residues. CDR1 MNHEY and CDR2 SMNVEV come from the germline V gene (reference sequence).

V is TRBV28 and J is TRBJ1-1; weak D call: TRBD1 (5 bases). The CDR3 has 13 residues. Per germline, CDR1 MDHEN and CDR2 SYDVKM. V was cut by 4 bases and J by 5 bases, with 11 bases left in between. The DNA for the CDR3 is TGTGCCAGCAGTTACATGGGGGGTACTGAAGCTTTCTTT. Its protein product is CASSYMGGTEAFF. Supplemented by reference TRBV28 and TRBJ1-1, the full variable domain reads DVKVTQSSRYLVKRTGEKVFLECVQDMDHENMFWYRQDPGLGLRLIYFSYDVKMKEKGDIPEGYSVSREKKERFSLILESASTNQTSMYLCASSYMGGTEAFFGQGTRLTVV.

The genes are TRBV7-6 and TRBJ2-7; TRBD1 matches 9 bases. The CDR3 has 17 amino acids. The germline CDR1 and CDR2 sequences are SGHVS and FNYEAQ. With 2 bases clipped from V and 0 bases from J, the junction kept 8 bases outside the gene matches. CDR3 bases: TGTGCCAGCAGCTTAATCCCGGGGGACAGGGCCTCCTACGAGCAGTACTTC. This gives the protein CASSLIPGDRASYEQYF.

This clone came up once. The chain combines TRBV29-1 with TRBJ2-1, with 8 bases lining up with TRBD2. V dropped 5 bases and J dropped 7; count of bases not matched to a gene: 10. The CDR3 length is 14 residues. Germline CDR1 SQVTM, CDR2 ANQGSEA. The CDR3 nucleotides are TGCAGCGTTCCAAGGACTAGCTCAGGGAATGAGCAGTTCTTC. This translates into CSVPRTSSGNEQFF.

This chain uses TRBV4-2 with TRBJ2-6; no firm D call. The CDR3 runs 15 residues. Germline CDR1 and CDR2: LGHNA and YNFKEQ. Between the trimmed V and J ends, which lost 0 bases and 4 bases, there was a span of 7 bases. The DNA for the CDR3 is TGTGCCAGCAGCCAAGATCTGCAGGGGGCCAACGTCCTGACTTTC. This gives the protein CASSQDLQGANVLTF.